Listed below are T cell receptor beta chains from one sample, sequenced in a study of blood T cell repertoires in COVID-19. Method: immunoSEQ multiplex PCR; TCRdb's copy keeps in-frame clones and lacks some. This sample has approximately 38,000 clones, with over 70% found just once. Sequenced input: peripheral blood. Every receptor here comes from a man in his forties or fifties with active or convalescent COVID-19. The CDR3 runs from the conserved cysteine through the conserved F or W. Each record gives: CDR3 length, clone size, J gene, V gene, D gene, CDR3 DNA, CDR3 protein. The D gene is left open where the match is weak. Part of the rows lack a size; the others show once, few, many or a class for expanded clones.

19	NA	TRBJ2-3	TRBV7-3	TRBD2	TGTGCCAGCAGCCCCACTAGCGGGGGGGCCGGCGGGGACTCAGATACGCAGTATTTT	CASSPTSGGAGGDSDTQYF
16	NA	TRBJ1-3	TRBV15	NA	TGTGCCACCAGCAGACGACAGGTCGATTCAGGAAACACCATATATTTT	CATSRRQVDSGNTIYF
15	NA	TRBJ1-2	TRBV5-1	NA	TGCGCCAGCAGCTTGTCCGGGGGTGAAGACTATGGCTACACCTTC	CASSLSGGEDYGYTF
18	few	TRBJ2-6	TRBV28	TRBD1	TGTGCCAGCACCCCCTTGATGGGACAGGATACTGGGGCCAACGTCCTGACTTTC	CASTPLMGQDTGANVLTF
13	NA	TRBJ1-2	TRBV10-3	TRBD1	TGTGCCATCAGCGGGGGACAGAACTATGGCTACACCTTC	CAISGGQNYGYTF
16	once	TRBJ2-2	TRBV4-2	TRBD2	TGTGCCAGCAGCCAAGATGCGGGGGACCTCACCGGGGAGCTGTTTTTT	CASSQDAGDLTGELFF
16	NA	TRBJ2-7	TRBV28	TRBD1	TGTGCCAGCAGTTCCCTATTTGACAGGGATAGGTACGAGCAGTACTTC	CASSSLFDRDRYEQYF
13	NA	TRBJ1-2	TRBV2	TRBD1	TGTGCCAGCAGAGGGGACAGGCTCTTTGGCTACACCTTC	CASRGDRLFGYTF
12	NA	TRBJ1-5	TRBV4-2	NA	TGTGCCAGCAGCCAAGCGGTTCAGCCCCAGCATTTT	CASSQAVQPQHF
16	NA	TRBJ2-5	TRBV5-5	TRBD2	TGTGCCAGCAGCTATACTAGCGGGTACGGCGTAAAGACCCAGTACTTC	CASSYTSGYGVKTQYF
21	few	TRBJ2-1	TRBV9	TRBD2	TGTGCCAGCAGCGTAGGCGAGCGCAGGGGAGGCGGGAGGGCTTCCCACAATGAGCAGTTCTTC	CASSVGERRGGGRASHNEQFF
16	NA	TRBJ2-2	TRBV4-1	NA	TGCGCCAGCAGCCAAGATCCCCAGGGTCGGGCCGGGGAGCTGTTTTTT	CASSQDPQGRAGELFF
15	NA	TRBJ1-1	TRBV18	NA	TGTGCCAGCTCCCGACCAGGCGAAACGTACACTGAAGCTTTCTTT	CASSRPGETYTEAFF
15	NA	TRBJ2-3	TRBV3-1/TRBV3-2	TRBD2	TGTGCCAGCAGCCTTCAAGCGGGAGCCCAAGATACGCAGTATTTT	CASSLQAGAQDTQYF
13	NA	TRBJ1-1	TRBV2	NA	TGTGCCAGCAGTGAGGAGGGGTTGACTGAAGCTTTCTTT	CASSEEGLTEAFF
13	NA	TRBJ1-2	TRBV11-2	NA	TGTGCCAGCGGACCCCCGGGAGGATATGGCTACACCTTC	CASGPPGGYGYTF
17	NA	TRBJ1-1	TRBV25-1	NA	TGTGCCAGCAGCTCCACCCAGGGTCCCTCGTTTCCCTGGGGAGCTTTCTTT	CASSSTQGPSFPWGAFF
13	once	TRBJ1-4	TRBV5-8	TRBD1	TGTGCCAGCAGCTACGGCCCGACAGGGAAACTGTTTTTT	CASSYGPTGKLFF
16	NA	TRBJ2-3	TRBV3-1/TRBV3-2	TRBD2	TGTGCCAGCAGCCAAATGGGACTAGCGGCGACAGATACGCAGTATTTT	CASSQMGLAATDTQYF
14	NA	TRBJ1-3	TRBV29-1	NA	TGCAGCGTTGCCCCTGGCAGCTCTGGAAACACCATATATTTT	CSVAPGSSGNTIYF
12	NA	TRBJ1-2	TRBV7-2	NA	TGTGCCAGCAGCCGAGGGTATCAGGGCTACACCTTC	CASSRGYQGYTF
16	NA	TRBJ2-3	TRBV7-3	TRBD2	TGTGCCAGCAGCTCCCCCGGGACTAGCGGAAGAGATACGCAGTATTTT	CASSSPGTSGRDTQYF